This T cell receptor beta chain is from a study of blood T cell repertoires in COVID-19. Study details: COVID-19 samples from acute and convalescent phases originated in the United States, Italy and Spain.

As processed by the authors: Amplification of reference gene primers was used by the study to estimate nucleated cell counts. Method: immunoSEQ multiplex PCR; TCRdb's copy keeps in-frame clones and lacks some. The DNA was the basis for D and trimming; V, J and clone size are from that table. The repertoire holds 200,000 to 250,000 clones, with 80% to 90% as singletons. The CDR3 length is 14 residues. Per the germline V gene, CDR1 is LNHDA and CDR2 is SQIVND (reference sequence). The junction had 6 bases not matched to a gene; V was cut back by 4 bases and J by 10 bases. The sequenced sample was peripheral blood. This TCR was sampled from a woman between 50 and 59 years old with active or convalescent COVID-19. The genes are TRBV19 and TRBJ1-6; 8 nucleotides align to TRBD1. CDR3 coding DNA: TGTGCCAGTAGTACCGGGACAGGAAGATCACCCCTCCACTTT. Protein sequence: CASSTGTGRSPLHF.